These 9 T cell receptor beta chains share one sample of origin, sequenced in a study of T cell responses to AZD1222 COVID-19 vaccine. Clones were sequenced by immunoSEQ multiplex PCR, and TCRdb holds only the in-frame ones, with some missing. The sample carries 100,000 to 150,000 clones, 85% to 90% recorded once. Sample: peripheral blood, taken on day 0 of AZD1222 vaccination. These receptors came from an adult in good health.

The chain is built from TRBV5-1 and TRBJ2-7, with 10 bases aligning to TRBD2. Germline CDR1 is SGHRS and CDR2 is YFSETQ. The CDR3 runs 15 residues. Trimming cost V 3 bases and J 5 bases; bases outside gene matches: 8. The DNA for the CDR3 is TGCGCCAGCAGCTCCCAGGGGCTAGCGGGGGACGAGCAGTACTTC. Translated, it gives CASSSQGLAGDEQYF.

The J gene is TRBJ2-1, the V gene TRBV4-3; 7 positions match TRBD2. The germline gives CDR1 LGHNA, CDR2 YSLEER. V shed 4 bases, J shed 2 bases, and the junction held 8 bases outside the gene matches. The CDR3 sequence is 16 residues long. The CDR3 region has the DNA TGCGCCAGCAGCCCCAGGTTGCGGGGGACCTACAATGAGCAGTTCTTC. As protein: CASSPRLRGTYNEQFF.

This clone was observed a single time. The rearrangement links TRBV7-9 to TRBJ1-1; tentative D call: TRBD1 (5 bases). Germline CDR1 reads SEHNR; CDR2 reads FQNEAQ (reference sequence). The CDR3 length is 15 residues. V gave up 0 bases and J gave up 5 bases, with 13 bases separating them. The CDR3 here is CASSLAIGARTEAFF. The CDR3 bases are TGTGCCAGCAGCTTAGCGATAGGGGCGCGAACTGAAGCTTTCTTT. Supplemented by reference TRBV7-9 and TRBJ1-1, the full variable domain reads DTGVSQNPRHKITKRGQNVTFRCDPISEHNRLYWYRQTLGQGPEFLTYFQNEAQLEKSRLLSDRFSAERPKGSFSTLEIQRTEQGDSAMYLCASSLAIGARTEAFFGQGTRLTVV.

V and J are TRBV7-2 and TRBJ1-1, with TRBD1 as a possible D gene (6 bases). Looked up from germline, CDR1 is SGHTA and CDR2 is FQGNSA. V lost 4 bases to trimming and J lost 5 bases, with 11 bases between them. The CDR3 extends over 13 amino acids. This CDR3 is CASSYDRSTEAFF. The CDR3 nucleotides read TGTGCCAGCAGCTATGACAGGTCGACTGAAGCTTTCTTT.

This clone has a single count. The chain is built from TRBV7-8 and TRBJ1-5, with TRBD1 matching 9 bases. The CDR3 covers 15 residues. Looked up from germline, CDR1 is SGHVS and CDR2 is FQNEAQ. The V and J ends lost 1 base and 7 bases, in that order; junction bases with no gene match: 5. This CDR3 reads CASSLVPQGAQPQHF. The CDR3 DNA is TGTGCCAGCAGCTTAGTCCCACAGGGGGCACAGCCCCAGCATTTT.

This chain uses TRBV6-6 with TRBJ1-3; tentatively, D is TRBD1 (6 bases). The CDR3 length is 13 residues. Germline lookup yields CDR1 MNHNY and CDR2 SVGAGI (reference sequence). DNA of the CDR3: TGTGCAATTGGGGGCCTCTCTGGAAACACCATATATTTT. Residues: CAIGGLSGNTIYF.

The genes are TRBV19 and TRBJ2-7; D gene ambiguous. There are 13 residues in the CDR3. Germline CDR1 is LNHDA and CDR2 is SQIVND (reference sequence). The V end was cut by 5 bases, the J end by 0 bases, with 8 bases between. The CDR3 protein is CASSLRVSYEQYF. Here the CDR3 DNA reads TGTGCCAGTAGTCTCCGGGTCTCCTACGAGCAGTACTTC.

This clone turned up a few times. The V call is TRBV19, the J call TRBJ1-5, with 7 bases identical to TRBD1. The CDR3 sequence is 14 residues long. Trimming removed 7 bases from V and 4 bases from J; junction bases left unmatched: 7. Per the germline V gene, CDR1 is LNHDA and CDR2 is SQIVND (reference sequence). The DNA of the CDR3 is TGTGCCAGTACTATGACAGGGCCTAATCAGCCCCAGCATTTT. It yields the protein CASTMTGPNQPQHF.

The J gene is TRBJ2-1, the V gene TRBV3-1 (or the pseudogene TRBV3-2); D tentatively reads TRBD1 or TRBD2 (5 bases each). The length of the CDR3 is 15 residues. Trimming removed 1 base at V and 0 bases at J, with 7 bases between. The V gene's germline CDR1 is LGHDT and CDR2 YNNKEL (reference sequence). In DNA, the CDR3 is TGTGCCAGCAGCCAAGGGGGGAACTCCTACAATGAGCAGTTCTTC. This sequence encodes CASSQGGNSYNEQFF.